This T cell receptor (beta chain) emerged from a study of early T cells in non-severe SARS-CoV-2 infection. General study results and limits: Matching with VDJdb favored anti-spike CD8 responses (missing private and CD4 specificities).

This clonotype appeared many times. The antigen is not known. MiXCR was run by TCRdb on the 5' RACE reads, yielding one entry per CDR3 protein. The data hold around 47,000 distinct CDR3 sequences, with roughly a tenth observed a single time. The CDR3 spans 14 residues. Between the trimmed V and J ends, which lost 3 bases and 4 bases, there was a span of 10 bases. Germline CDR1 and CDR2: KGHSH and LQKENI. This TCR was sampled from an adult who was a healthcare worker with PCR-confirmed SARS-CoV-2 infection or an uninfected control (not recorded which). What was sequenced was whole blood. The V gene is TRBV18, the J gene TRBJ1-5, with D possibly TRBD1 on 5 matching bases. The CDR3 DNA is TGTGCCAGCTCACCCACCGGGGGGAATCAGCCCCAGCATTTT. Amino acids: CASSPTGGNQPQHF.